Presented here are 26 T cell receptor beta chains from one specimen sequenced in a study of blood T cell repertoires in COVID-19 (dated by TCRdb to 2018 to 2020). Libraries were built with the immunoSEQ multiplex PCR assay. This is the immuneACCESS table as TCRdb keeps it, with only in-frame sequences that have V and J called. A part of the clones is gone; compared with another copy, unresolved V genes explain less than half, and the rest is unexplained. The sample profile shows 400,000 or so clones; about 89% of them were found once. Of the sample, roughly 2% is held by the ten largest clones. Input material: PBMCs or T cells enriched from blood (not recorded which). Source of these receptors: a man aged 40-55 years in a cohort exposed to, infected with or recovered from COVID-19 (not recorded which).

The genes are TRBV2 and TRBJ2-3; 9 nucleotides agree with TRBD2. This CDR3 is 16 amino acids long. Trimming took 7 bases from V and 5 from J; bases not matched to a gene: 13. The germline V gene encodes CDR1 SNHLY and CDR2 FYNNEI. Written as DNA, the CDR3 is TGTGCCAGCAACCCCGGAAGACGCGGGAGGGGAGATACGCAGTATTTT. Protein: CASNPGRRGRGDTQYF.

The chain joins TRBV7-2 to TRBJ2-1; 12 nucleotides align to TRBD2. V was pared by 4 bases and J by 4 bases, with 2 bases of the junction left unmatched. Germline CDR1 is SGHTA and CDR2 is FQGNSA. The CDR3 has 15 residues. DNA for the CDR3: TGTGCCAGCAGCTACGGACTAGCGGGGTACAATGAGCAGTTCTTC. Translated: CASSYGLAGYNEQFF.

The chain joins TRBV7-8 to TRBJ2-7; 9 nucleotides line up with TRBD2. Trimming cost V 4 bases and J 3 bases; bases outside gene matches: 10. The CDR3 contains 16 residues. The V gene's germline CDR1 is SGHVS and CDR2 FQNEAQ. CDR3: CASSSASAGGLYEQYF. CDR3 in DNA: TGTGCCAGCAGCTCCGCGAGCGCGGGAGGGCTCTACGAGCAGTACTTC.

V is TRBV5-1 and J is TRBJ2-1; TRBD2 is a possible D gene (5 bases). Trimming shortened V by 4 bases and J by 3 bases, and 14 bases separated the two germline ends. The CDR3 sequence is 15 residues long. The germline V gene has CDR1 SGHRS and CDR2 YFSETQ. The chain's CDR3 is CASSEGLTNYNEQFF. In DNA form, the CDR3 reads TGCGCCAGCAGCGAAGGACTCACTAACTACAATGAGCAGTTCTTC.

The chain has TRBV6-1 and TRBJ2-7; D unclear. This CDR3 has 14 residues. The V end was cut by 2 bases, the J end by 7 bases, with 15 bases between. CDR1 is MNHNS, CDR2 SASEGT, per germline. The CDR3 DNA reads as TGTGCCAGCAGTGAAATGGTGTCTAACGGGGAGCAGTACTTC. Translated, it gives CASSEMVSNGEQYF.

The rearrangement joins TRBV6-2 or TRBV6-3 to TRBJ2-7; 8 bases map to TRBD1. The CDR3 spans 16 residues. Germline-derived CDR1 and CDR2 are MNHEY and SVGEGT. V shed 3 bases, J shed 7 bases, and the junction held 14 bases outside the gene matches. For the CDR3, the DNA is TGTGCCAGCAGTTATCATTTACGGTCAGGGGGCAGTGAGCAGTACTTC. It encodes CASSYHLRSGGSEQYF.

V gene TRBV7-2 combines with J gene TRBJ2-3; D uncertain. CDR3 length equals 14 residues. V gave up 2 bases and J gave up 10 bases, with 16 bases separating them. Germline CDR1 is SGHTA and CDR2 is FQGNSA. CDR3 DNA: TGTGCCAGCAGCTTAACGGTAGCAGCGTGGGCGCAGTATTTT. Translating it yields CASSLTVAAWAQYF.

The rearrangement uses TRBV11-2 and TRBJ2-1; 13 bases are shared with TRBD2. The V gene's germline CDR1 is SGHAT and CDR2 FQNNGV. CDR3 length equals 15 residues. V was clipped by 5 bases and J by 9 bases; unmatched bases: 7. DNA for the CDR3: TGTGCCAGCAGCCAAGGGACTAGCGGGATTGGTGAGCAGTTCTTC. It translates to CASSQGTSGIGEQFF.

The rearrangement links TRBV6-4 to TRBJ1-2; 8 bases match TRBD1. The CDR3 has 14 residues. Trimming removed 0 bases from V and 6 bases from J; junction bases left unmatched: 3. The germline gives CDR1 MRHNA, CDR2 SNTAGT. CDR3 sequence (DNA): TGTGCCAGCAGTGACTCGAGACAGGGGAATGGCTACACCTTC. Encoded protein: CASSDSRQGNGYTF.

This rearrangement joins TRBV6-5 to TRBJ1-2, with D unclear. CDR3 size: 14 residues. The germline V and J ends were trimmed by 2 bases and 4 bases, with 11 bases remaining between them. Per germline, CDR1 MNHEY and CDR2 SVGAGI. The CDR3 loop reads CASSYAGRSYGYTF. CDR3 DNA: TGTGCCAGCAGTTACGCGGGCCGGAGCTATGGCTACACCTTC.

The V call is TRBV5-1, the J call TRBJ1-2; 9 bases fit TRBD1. CDR1 SGHRS and CDR2 YFSETQ come from the germline V gene. This CDR3 has 17 residues. J gave up 7 bases and V 0 bases, and 13 bases lay outside the gene matches. CDR3 nucleotides: TGCGCCAGCAGCTTGGGCACATTAACAGGGGGCGCAGGTGGCTACACCTTC. This encodes CASSLGTLTGGAGGYTF.

The V gene is TRBV2, the J gene TRBJ1-2; 8 positions agree with TRBD1. The V segment lost 2 bases and the J segment 4 bases; nucleotides outside the gene matches: 3. Germline V lookup: CDR1 SNHLY, CDR2 FYNNEI. The CDR3 has 14 amino acids. DNA of the CDR3: TGTGCCAGCAGTGAATTGCAGGGGGCCTATGGCTACACCTTC. It encodes CASSELQGAYGYTF.

The chain carries TRBV27 and TRBJ2-7, with D possibly TRBD2 on 5 matching bases. Germline values: CDR1 MNHEY, CDR2 SMNVEV (reference sequence). The V end lost 4 bases, the J end lost 6 bases, and 16 bases lay between the germline ends. The CDR3 length is 14 residues. The CDR3 DNA sequence: TGTGCCAGCAGTTCCGGGATAAGCTTGAGCGAGCAGTACTTC. Protein sequence: CASSSGISLSEQYF.

This chain connects TRBV23-1 to TRBJ1-6, with TRBD1 identical over 8 bases. TRBV23-1 is treated as an ORF (open reading frame) with a function not yet certain. CDR3 length equals 15 residues. V was pared by 0 bases and J by 10 bases, with 5 bases of the junction left unmatched. The chain's CDR3 is CASSQSGQGGSPLHF. The CDR3 DNA reads as TGCGCCAGCAGTCAATCAGGACAGGGAGGGTCACCCCTCCACTTT.

The sample holds one count of this clone. Written as DNA, the CDR3 is TGTGCCAGCTCACCACCGGGGACAGGTTCCTACAATGAGCAGTTCTTC. Amino acids: CASSPPGTGSYNEQFF. The chain employs TRBV18 and TRBJ2-1; 8 nucleotides agree with TRBD1. This CDR3 spans 16 amino acids. V was pared by 0 bases and J by 1 base, with 2 bases of the junction left unmatched. Germline assignment: CDR1 KGHSH and CDR2 LQKENI.

V is TRBV2 and J is TRBJ1-1; 9 bases agree with TRBD1. The CDR3 covers 15 residues. The J segment lost 1 base and the V segment lost 5 bases, leaving 5 bases of the junction unmatched. CDR1 SNHLY and CDR2 FYNNEI come from the germline V gene. The CDR3 region is CASSRTGATNTEAFF. Here the CDR3 DNA reads TGTGCCAGCAGTCGGACAGGGGCGACGAACACTGAAGCTTTCTTT.

This clone has just a few counts. CDR3: CASSPNFSTEAFF. As DNA, the CDR3 is TGTGCCAGCAGTCCTAATTTTTCCACTGAAGCTTTCTTT. The chain uses TRBV27 and TRBJ1-1; D gene ambiguous. Trimming left V 5 bases short and J 4 bases short, with 11 bases between. The CDR3 length is 13 residues. Germline assignment: CDR1 MNHEY and CDR2 SMNVEV (reference sequence).

The CDR3 DNA follows: TGTGCCAGTATAGGGCTAGCAGAGACCGGGGAGCTGTTTTTT. This gives the protein CASIGLAETGELFF. The chain combines TRBV19 with TRBJ2-2; D may be TRBD2 (5 bases). The V gene lost 7 bases and the J gene lost 5 bases, with 14 bases spanning the gap. The germline CDR1 and CDR2 sequences are LNHDA and SQIVND (reference sequence). The CDR3 covers 14 residues.

This clone was counted a few times. CDR3 DNA sequence: TGTGCCAGCAGTTTACAGGGGGGTGAAAAACTGTTTTTT. Its protein product is CASSLQGGEKLFF. The chain is built from TRBV12-3 or TRBV12-4 and TRBJ1-4, with 7 nucleotides matching TRBD1. The CDR3 runs 13 residues. V gave up 2 bases and J gave up 7 bases; unmatched junction bases: 1.

The chain joins TRBV30 to TRBJ2-1; D is unresolved. Germline assignment: CDR1 GTSNPN and CDR2 SVGIG (reference sequence). Trimming cost V 2 bases and J 4 bases, with 6 bases left between them. CDR3 length equals 12 residues. The CDR3 nucleotides read TGTGCCTGGAGTAGCTCATACAATGAGCAGTTCTTC. Its translation is CAWSSSYNEQFF.

The chain joins TRBV10-3 to TRBJ2-7; 7 positions match TRBD1. Looked up from germline, CDR1 is ENHRY and CDR2 is SYGVKD. The CDR3 covers 14 residues. J was trimmed by 3 bases and V by 8 bases; bases with no gene match: 10. The CDR3 sequence: CAISEGAAGYEQYF. CDR3 bases: TGTGCCATCTCCGAGGGGGCGGCGGGCTACGAGCAGTACTTC.

Comment on this clone: The sample carries other DNA sequences with the same CDR3. The chain couples TRBV6-4 to TRBJ2-3; 12 nucleotides line up with TRBD2. The CDR3 extends over 15 amino acids. J lost 1 base, V lost 8 bases, and 4 bases had no gene match. CDR1 is MRHNA, CDR2 SNTAGT, per germline. The CDR3 coding sequence is TGTGCCAGCTCAGCTAGCGGGAGGGGCACAGATACGCAGTATTTT. It specifies CASSASGRGTDTQYF.

The rearrangement joins TRBV27 to TRBJ2-7; 8 nucleotides align to TRBD1. CDR1 MNHEY and CDR2 SMNVEV come from the germline V gene (reference sequence). V shed 4 bases and J 0 bases; nucleotides not matched to a gene: 8. The CDR3 loop spans 16 amino acids. The CDR3 DNA reads as TGTGCCAGCAGTTCCCTAGGACAGGGTCGCTCCTACGAGCAGTACTTC. It codes for CASSSLGQGRSYEQYF.

The rearrangement joins TRBV4-2 to TRBJ1-1; tentative D call: TRBD1 (6 bases). The V end was cut by 5 bases, the J end by 1 base, with 11 bases between. The CDR3 runs 14 residues. Germline V gene sequence: CDR1 LGHNA, CDR2 YNFKEQ. The CDR3 DNA sequence: TGTGCCAGCAGCTTAGTGACAGGGAACACTGAAGCTTTCTTT. It yields the protein CASSLVTGNTEAFF.

This chain links TRBV7-2 with TRBJ2-3, with 7 bases that match TRBD2. Per the germline V gene, CDR1 is SGHTA and CDR2 is FQGNSA. The trim removed 1 base at V and 2 bases at J, leaving 3 bases unmatched. CDR3 length: 15 residues. This chain's CDR3 is CASSLGGGYTDTQYF. In DNA, the CDR3 is TGTGCCAGCAGCTTAGGGGGAGGGTACACAGATACGCAGTATTTT. The full variable domain, rest sourced from reference TRBV7-2 and TRBJ2-3, is GAGVSQSPSNKVTEKGKDVELRCDPISGHTALYWYRQSLGQGLEFLIYFQGNSAPDKSGLPSDRFSAERTGGSVSTLTIQRTQQEDSAVYLCASSLGGGYTDTQYFGPGTRLTVL.

V is TRBV2 and J is TRBJ1-5; no firm D call. V was trimmed by 3 bases and J by 5 bases, leaving 20 bases between them. CDR1 and CDR2 (germline): SNHLY, FYNNEI. This CDR3 is built from 17 residues. CDR3 loop: CASSEGMGGLSYQPQHF. CDR3 nucleotide sequence: TGTGCCAGCAGTGAGGGTATGGGTGGACTCTCCTATCAGCCCCAGCATTTT.